A selection of T cell receptor beta chains follows, all from one sample in a study of blood T cell repertoires in COVID-19. Assay: immunoSEQ multiplex PCR; the TCRdb copy retains only in-frame clones and omits some. This table has around 280,000 clones, 90% appearing once. The sample was PBMCs or T cells enriched from blood (not recorded which). Source of these receptors: a woman under 30 with acute COVID-19. Both conserved end residues are part of each CDR3. The D gene is left open where the match is weak. A clone size is listed for some rows: how often the clone was seen (once, few, many), or a class if it is expanded.

j_call cdr3_length v_call d_call clone_size cdr3_aa cdr3_nt
TRBJ2-1 15 TRBV18 TRBD2 - CASSPGLAAYNEQFF TGTGCCAGCTCACCGGGACTAGCGGCCTACAATGAGCAGTTCTTC
TRBJ1-2 12 TRBV28 - - CASSTRTYGYTF TGTGCCAGCAGCACAAGAACCTATGGCTACACCTTC
TRBJ1-6 13 TRBV12-3/TRBV12-4 - - CASSLKGVSPLHF TGTGCCAGCAGTTTAAAGGGGGTTTCACCCCTCCACTTT
TRBJ1-5 14 TRBV28 TRBD1 - CASKLTGNNQPQHF TGTGCCAGCAAACTGACAGGGAACAATCAGCCCCAGCATTTT
TRBJ2-1 14 TRBV7-6 TRBD1 - CASSLFQGAEEQFF TGTGCCAGCAGCTTGTTCCAGGGGGCAGAGGAGCAGTTCTTC
TRBJ2-3 15 TRBV7-7 TRBD2 - CASSLKAGGPYTQYF TGTGCCAGCAGCCTAAAAGCGGGAGGCCCATATACGCAGTATTTT
TRBJ2-1 15 TRBV4-3 - few CASSRGTALYNEQFF TGCGCCAGCAGCCGCGGGACAGCCCTTTACAATGAGCAGTTCTTC
TRBJ1-2 12 TRBV29-1 - once CSARPADYGYTF TGCAGCGCCCGCCCCGCGGACTATGGCTACACCTTC
TRBJ2-5 13 TRBV7-8 TRBD2 - CASSLGTSRTQYF TGTGCCAGCAGCTTAGGGACTAGTCGGACCCAGTACTTC
TRBJ2-1 12 TRBV27 TRBD2 - CASRIAGGEQFF TGTGCCAGCAGGATAGCGGGTGGTGAGCAGTTCTTC
TRBJ1-2 13 TRBV10-3 TRBD1 - CAISPTGGGGYTF TGTGCCATCAGTCCGACAGGGGGGGGTGGCTACACCTTC
TRBJ2-7 15 TRBV30 TRBD2 - CAGMSSGRAIYEQYF TGTGCCGGAATGAGTAGCGGGAGGGCCATCTACGAGCAGTACTTC
TRBJ2-1 17 TRBV7-9 - many CASSHSVGGSPGNEQFF TGTGCCAGCAGCCACAGCGTAGGCGGATCCCCGGGGAATGAGCAGTTCTTC
TRBJ2-1 15 TRBV11-2 - - CASSFGVGTYNEQFF TGTGCCAGCAGCTTTGGCGTAGGGACATACAATGAGCAGTTCTTC
TRBJ2-7 14 TRBV5-4 TRBD2 - CASSIAGVNYEQYF TGTGCCAGCAGCATAGCGGGAGTGAACTACGAGCAGTACTTC
TRBJ2-5 15 TRBV4-1 TRBD2 - CASSQVRRERETQYF TGCGCCAGCAGCCAAGTGAGGCGGGAGCGGGAGACCCAGTACTTC
TRBJ2-7 14 TRBV27 TRBD1 few CASSLQGARNEQYF TGTGCCAGCAGTTTACAGGGGGCGCGGAACGAGCAGTACTTC
TRBJ1-2 12 TRBV30 - - CAWSSTLYGYTF TGTGCCTGGAGTAGCACTCTCTATGGCTACACCTTC
TRBJ2-1 15 TRBV2 - - CASSERGLVYNEQFF TGTGCCAGCAGTGAGCGGGGACTGGTCTACAATGAGCAGTTCTTC
TRBJ2-5 15 TRBV5-8 - - CASSGGLAPQETQYF TGTGCCAGCAGTGGTGGTCTAGCACCACAAGAGACCCAGTACTTC
TRBJ1-2 15 TRBV27 - - CASSPHGGWSYGYTF TGTGCCAGCAGTCCACATGGAGGGTGGTCTTATGGCTACACCTTC
TRBJ1-1 14 TRBV27 TRBD1 - CASSPGQENTEAFF TGTGCCAGCAGTCCGGGACAGGAGAACACTGAAGCTTTCTTT
TRBJ2-3 15 TRBV11-1 - - CASSFGGHHTDTQYF TGTGCCAGCAGCTTCGGGGGGCACCACACAGATACGCAGTATTTT
TRBJ2-1 17 TRBV5-1 - - CASSLDFTAGPYNEQFF TGCGCCAGCAGCTTGGATTTCACGGCGGGACCGTACAATGAGCAGTTCTTC
TRBJ1-1 14 TRBV6-5 - - CASSKGRPNTEAFF TGTGCCAGCAGTAAGGGGAGGCCGAACACTGAAGCTTTCTTT
TRBJ2-7 14 TRBV7-2 TRBD1 - CASSPRDRVGEQYF TGTGCCAGCAGCCCTCGGGACAGGGTGGGCGAGCAGTACTTC
TRBJ2-1 15 TRBV19 TRBD1 - CASSIAGTGGNEQFF TGTGCCAGTAGTATAGCCGGGACAGGGGGCAATGAGCAGTTCTTC
TRBJ2-7 14 TRBV6-5 TRBD2 - CASSRTSGYIEQYF TGTGCCAGCAGCCGGACTAGCGGTTATATCGAGCAGTACTTC
TRBJ2-6 18 TRBV5-6 - - CASSLYRRSPAGANVLTF TGTGCCAGCAGCTTGTACAGAAGATCGCCGGCTGGGGCCAACGTCCTGACTTTC
TRBJ2-5 14 TRBV5-4 TRBD2 once CASSWREESQTQYF TGTGCCAGCAGCTGGCGGGAGGAGTCGCAGACCCAGTACTTC
TRBJ1-2 14 TRBV27 - - CATRPGVRKYGYTF TGTGCCACTAGACCGGGGGTGCGGAAATATGGCTACACCTTC
TRBJ2-4 13 TRBV6-5 - - CATRREAKNIQYF TGTGCCACTCGAAGAGAAGCCAAAAACATTCAGTACTTC
TRBJ2-2 16 TRBV15 TRBD2 - CATSRISAGAGGELFF TGTGCCACCAGCAGGATATCAGCGGGAGCTGGCGGGGAGCTGTTTTTT
TRBJ2-1 13 TRBV4-1 - - CASSQGQSNEQFF TGCGCCAGCAGCCAGGGCCAGAGCAATGAGCAGTTCTTC
TRBJ1-4 19 TRBV30 - - CAWSGFEDPGIATNEKLFF TGTGCCTGGAGTGGGTTTGAAGACCCGGGTATTGCAACTAATGAAAAACTGTTTTTT
TRBJ1-5 15 TRBV28 - - CASSAYSYSNQPQHF TGTGCCAGCAGTGCTTACAGCTATAGCAATCAGCCCCAGCATTTT
TRBJ2-5 14 TRBV28 - - CASSGTESQETQYF TGTGCCAGCAGCGGAACGGAGTCGCAAGAGACCCAGTACTTC
TRBJ2-6 17 TRBV11-2 TRBD1 once CASSWDRGSSGANVLTF TGTGCCAGCAGCTGGGACAGGGGAAGCTCTGGGGCCAACGTCCTGACTTTC
TRBJ1-1 13 TRBV6-5 - few CASSFQKNTEAFF TGTGCCAGCAGTTTTCAGAAGAACACTGAAGCTTTCTTT
TRBJ1-5 20 TRBV21-1 - - CAANLAQEGALYPSIRPQHF TGTGCCGCTAACCTCGCCCAGGAAGGGGCTTTGTATCCATCAATTCGGCCCCAGCATTTT
TRBJ2-2 15 TRBV5-4 TRBD1 - CASSSTGTGSGELFF TGTGCCAGCAGTTCTACCGGGACAGGTTCCGGGGAGCTGTTTTTT
TRBJ1-5 14 TRBV2 - - CASSEGGGIGPQHF TGTGCCAGCAGTGAAGGGGGAGGGATTGGGCCCCAGCATTTT
TRBJ2-7 13 TRBV7-8 TRBD2 - CASSRGGPYEQYF TGTGCCAGCAGCCGCGGGGGACCCTACGAGCAGTACTTC
TRBJ1-6 15 TRBV28 - few CASRLDNRNNSPLHF TGTGCCAGCAGACTCGACAATCGAAATAATTCACCCCTCCACTTT
TRBJ1-4 14 TRBV5-1 TRBD1 once CASSHRGGGEKLFF TGCGCCAGCAGCCACAGGGGAGGTGGTGAAAAACTGTTTTTT
TRBJ2-3 18 TRBV5-8 - - CASSGGQGTTWGTDTQYF TGTGCCAGCAGCGGGGGACAAGGGACCACTTGGGGCACAGATACGCAGTATTTT
TRBJ2-1 18 TRBV30 TRBD2 - CAWKGLAGVSPTYNEQFF TGTGCCTGGAAGGGGCTAGCGGGAGTTTCCCCCACCTACAATGAGCAGTTCTTC
TRBJ2-7 15 TRBV2 - - CASSANPGVNYEQYF TGTGCCAGCAGCGCCAACCCCGGGGTCAACTACGAGCAGTACTTC
TRBJ1-2 13 TRBV14 - - CASSQNQDYGYTF TGTGCCAGCAGCCAAAACCAGGATTATGGCTACACCTTC
TRBJ2-7 16 TRBV6-6 - - CASSQSTRASSYEQYF TGTGCCAGCAGTCAATCCACCAGGGCGAGCTCCTACGAGCAGTACTTC
TRBJ2-2 15 TRBV27 - - CASKPGHGHTGELFF TGTGCCAGCAAACCCGGACATGGACACACCGGGGAGCTGTTTTTT
TRBJ2-2 15 TRBV19 - - CASSGQSANTGELFF TGTGCCAGTAGCGGACAGTCCGCGAACACCGGGGAGCTGTTTTTT